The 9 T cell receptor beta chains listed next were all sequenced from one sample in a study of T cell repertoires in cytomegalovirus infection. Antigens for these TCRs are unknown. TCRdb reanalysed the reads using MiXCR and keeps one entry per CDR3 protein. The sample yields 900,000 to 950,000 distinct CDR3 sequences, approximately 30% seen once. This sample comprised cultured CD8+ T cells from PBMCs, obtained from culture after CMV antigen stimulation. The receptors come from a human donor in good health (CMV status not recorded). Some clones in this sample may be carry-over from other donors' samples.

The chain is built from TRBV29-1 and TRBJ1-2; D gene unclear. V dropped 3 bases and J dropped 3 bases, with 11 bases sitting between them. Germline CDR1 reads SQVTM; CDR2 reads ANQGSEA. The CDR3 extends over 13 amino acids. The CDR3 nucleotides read TGCAGCGTTGATAACGGCGGGGACTATGGCTACACCTTC. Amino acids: CSVDNGGDYGYTF. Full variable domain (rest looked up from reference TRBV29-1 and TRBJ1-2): SAVISQKPSRDICQRGTSLTIQCQVDSQVTMMFWYRQQPGQSLTLIATANQGSEATYESGFVIDKFPISRPNLTFSTLTVSNMSPEDSSIYLCSVDNGGDYGYTFGSGTRLTVV.

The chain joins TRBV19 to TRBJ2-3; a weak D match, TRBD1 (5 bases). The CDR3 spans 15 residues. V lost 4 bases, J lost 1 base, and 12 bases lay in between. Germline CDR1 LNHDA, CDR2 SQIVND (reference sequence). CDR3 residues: CASSTGIPGTDTQYF. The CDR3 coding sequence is TGTGCCAGTAGTACAGGGATTCCGGGCACAGATACGCAGTATTTT.

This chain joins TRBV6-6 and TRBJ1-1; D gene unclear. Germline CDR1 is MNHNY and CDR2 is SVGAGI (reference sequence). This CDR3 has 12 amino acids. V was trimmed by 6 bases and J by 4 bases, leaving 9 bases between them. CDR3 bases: TGTGCCAGCAGCACGGTGGGCACTGAAGCTTTCTTT. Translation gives CASSTVGTEAFF.

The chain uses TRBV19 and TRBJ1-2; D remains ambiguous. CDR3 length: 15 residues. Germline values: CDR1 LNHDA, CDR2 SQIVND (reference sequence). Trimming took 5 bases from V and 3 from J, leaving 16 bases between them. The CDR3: CASSVRAVEDYGYTF. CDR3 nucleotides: TGTGCCAGTAGTGTACGGGCGGTAGAGGACTATGGCTACACCTTC.

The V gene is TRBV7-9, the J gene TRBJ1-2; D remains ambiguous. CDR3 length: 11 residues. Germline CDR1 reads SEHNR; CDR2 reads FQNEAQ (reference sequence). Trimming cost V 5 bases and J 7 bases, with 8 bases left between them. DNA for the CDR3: TGTGCCAGCAGCCTAATTCTTGGCTACACCTTC. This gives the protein CASSLILGYTF. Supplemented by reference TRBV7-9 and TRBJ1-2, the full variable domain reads DTGVSQNPRHKITKRGQNVTFRCDPISEHNRLYWYRQTLGQGPEFLTYFQNEAQLEKSRLLSDRFSAERPKGSFSTLEIQRTEQGDSAMYLCASSLILGYTFGSGTRLTVV.

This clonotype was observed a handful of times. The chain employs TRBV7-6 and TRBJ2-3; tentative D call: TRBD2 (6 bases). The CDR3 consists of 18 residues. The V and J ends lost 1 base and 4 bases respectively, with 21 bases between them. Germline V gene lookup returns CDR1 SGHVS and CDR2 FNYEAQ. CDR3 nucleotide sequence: TGTGCCAGCAGCTTAGAAGTGGCCAGCATAGCGGAAGCAGATACGCAGTATTTT. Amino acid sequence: CASSLEVASIAEADTQYF.

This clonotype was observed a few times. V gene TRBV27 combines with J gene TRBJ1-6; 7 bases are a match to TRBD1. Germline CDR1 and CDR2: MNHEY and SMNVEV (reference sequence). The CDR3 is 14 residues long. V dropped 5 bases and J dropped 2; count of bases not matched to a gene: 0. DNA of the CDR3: TGTGCCAGCAGTACAGGGGCCTATAATTCACCCCTCCACTTT. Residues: CASSTGAYNSPLHF.

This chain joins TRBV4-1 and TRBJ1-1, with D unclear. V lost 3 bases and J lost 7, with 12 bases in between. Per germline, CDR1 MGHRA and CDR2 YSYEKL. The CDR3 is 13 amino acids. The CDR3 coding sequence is TGCGCCAGCAGCCACCGGACTGAGAATGAAGCTTTCTTT. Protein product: CASSHRTENEAFF.

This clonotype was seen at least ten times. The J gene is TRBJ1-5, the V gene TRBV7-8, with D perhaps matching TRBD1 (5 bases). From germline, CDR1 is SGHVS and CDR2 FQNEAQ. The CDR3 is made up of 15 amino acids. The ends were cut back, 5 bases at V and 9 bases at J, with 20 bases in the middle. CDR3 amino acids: CASSQEDSWGAPQHF. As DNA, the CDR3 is TGTGCCAGCAGCCAAGAAGACAGCTGGGGCGCGCCCCAGCATTTT.